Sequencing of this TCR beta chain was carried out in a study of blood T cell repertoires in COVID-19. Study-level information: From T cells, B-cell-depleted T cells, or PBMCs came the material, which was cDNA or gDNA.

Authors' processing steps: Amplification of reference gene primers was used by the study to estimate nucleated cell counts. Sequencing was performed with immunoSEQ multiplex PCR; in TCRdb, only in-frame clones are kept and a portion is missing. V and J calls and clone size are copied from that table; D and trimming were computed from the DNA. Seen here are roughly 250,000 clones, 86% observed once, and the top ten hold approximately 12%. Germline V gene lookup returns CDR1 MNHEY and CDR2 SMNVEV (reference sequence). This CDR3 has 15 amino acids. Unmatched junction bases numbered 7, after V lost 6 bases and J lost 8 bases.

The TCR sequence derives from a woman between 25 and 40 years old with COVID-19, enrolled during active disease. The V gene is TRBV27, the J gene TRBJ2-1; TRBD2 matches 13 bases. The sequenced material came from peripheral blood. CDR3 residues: CASSILAGGLYEQFF. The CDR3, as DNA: TGTGCCAGCAGCATACTAGCGGGGGGGCTTTATGAGCAGTTCTTC.